Listed below are T cell receptor beta chains from one sample, sequenced in a study of T cells after yellow fever vaccination. TCRdb re-derived calls from the 5' RACE reads in MiXCR, one entry per CDR3 protein. The sample lists hundreds of thousands of distinct CDR3 sequences, 17% seen once, with about 18% in the top ten. The material was PBMCs, obtained around 5 days after the first yellow fever vaccination. Every receptor here comes from a man between 18 and 35 years old who received the YFV17D yellow fever vaccine. Each CDR3 is given with its conserved first and last residue. Each record gives: CDR3 protein, CDR3 DNA, V gene, D gene, J gene, clone size, CDR3 length. A D gene is named only where the DNA matches it firmly. Clone size appears in some rows only: once, few, many, or a class for an expanded clone.

CASSPPNSASTDTQYF TGTGCCAGCAGCCCCCCGAACAGCGCAAGCACAGATACGCAGTATTTT TRBV11-2 NA TRBJ2-3 few 16
CSAWGQGAWQPQHF TGCAGTGCTTGGGGACAGGGGGCTTGGCAGCCCCAGCATTTT TRBV20-1 TRBD1 TRBJ1-5 few 14
CAISAPQGHEQYF TGTGCCATCAGTGCGCCCCAAGGCCACGAGCAGTACTTC TRBV10-3 NA TRBJ2-7 few 13
CASSRTWTSSEQFF TGTGCCAGCAGCAGGACCTGGACTAGCAGTGAGCAGTTCTTC TRBV5-4 TRBD2 TRBJ2-1 NA 14
CSAAGSGGVYYNEQFF TGCAGTGCTGCCGGTAGCGGGGGGGTTTACTACAATGAGCAGTTCTTC TRBV20-1 TRBD2 TRBJ2-1 few 16
CASSQDWRDVISGELFF TGTGCCAGCAGCCAAGATTGGAGGGATGTTATTTCCGGGGAGCTGTTTTTT TRBV14 NA TRBJ2-2 NA 17
CSAQTPHLAQETQYF TGCAGTGCTCAAACCCCACATTTGGCACAAGAGACCCAGTACTTC TRBV20-1 NA TRBJ2-5 NA 15
CASSQGDPGPQAARPTQYF TGCGCCAGCAGCCAAGGTGATCCCGGGCCTCAGGCAGCCAGGCCAACGCAGTATTTT TRBV4-3 NA TRBJ2-3 few 19
CATPGGGAGYTF TGTGCCACCCCGGGGGGGGGCGCGGGCTACACCTTC TRBV28 NA TRBJ1-2 once 12
CASSPPGAWDTEAFF TGTGCCAGCTCACCACCGGGGGCTTGGGACACTGAAGCTTTCTTT TRBV18 NA TRBJ1-1 few 15
CASSIRGAHPYNEQFF TGTGCCAGCAGTATCCGGGGGGCTCATCCCTACAATGAGCAGTTCTTC TRBV27 NA TRBJ2-1 few 16
CASSLAELAKSQETQYF TGTGCCAGCAGCTTAGCTGAGCTAGCGAAGAGCCAAGAGACCCAGTACTTC TRBV7-9 NA TRBJ2-5 NA 17
CASRRDRGRIHEQYF TGCGCCAGCAGACGAGACAGGGGCCGAATCCACGAGCAGTACTTC TRBV23-1 TRBD1 TRBJ2-7 NA 15
CAIRDTTSGGLYEQYF TGTGCCATCAGAGACACGACTAGCGGGGGGCTGTACGAGCAGTACTTC TRBV10-3 TRBD2 TRBJ2-7 few 16
CASSRAGTGPGELFF TGTGCCAGCAGCCGCGCCGGGACAGGCCCCGGGGAGCTGTTTTTT TRBV7-2 TRBD1 TRBJ2-2 few 15
CASSLWGISYNEQFF TGCGCCAGCAGCTTGTGGGGTATCTCCTACAATGAGCAGTTCTTC TRBV5-1 NA TRBJ2-1 many 15
CATSRANTEAFF TGTGCCACCAGCAGAGCAAACACTGAAGCTTTCTTT TRBV15 NA TRBJ1-1 NA 12
CASSLLSPKDEQFF TGTGCCAGCAGCCTACTCTCCCCGAAGGATGAGCAGTTCTTC TRBV6-2/TRBV6-3 NA TRBJ2-1 NA 14
CASSYQAGKNSYEQYF TGTGCCAGCAGTTACCAGGCGGGAAAAAACTCCTACGAGCAGTACTTC TRBV6-2/TRBV6-3 NA TRBJ2-7 NA 16
CASSLSGGLAGELFF TGTGCCAGCAGCCTTAGCGGGGGGCTTGCCGGGGAGCTGTTTTTT TRBV12-3/TRBV12-4 TRBD2 TRBJ2-2 NA 15
CSAPRGGGRAETQYF TGCAGTGCTCCCCGAGGGGGGGGCCGGGCAGAGACCCAGTACTTC TRBV20-1 NA TRBJ2-5 once 15
CASAAGRETVTQYF TGCGCCAGCGCGGCGGGCCGAGAGACCGTTACGCAGTATTTT TRBV5-1 NA TRBJ2-3 few 14